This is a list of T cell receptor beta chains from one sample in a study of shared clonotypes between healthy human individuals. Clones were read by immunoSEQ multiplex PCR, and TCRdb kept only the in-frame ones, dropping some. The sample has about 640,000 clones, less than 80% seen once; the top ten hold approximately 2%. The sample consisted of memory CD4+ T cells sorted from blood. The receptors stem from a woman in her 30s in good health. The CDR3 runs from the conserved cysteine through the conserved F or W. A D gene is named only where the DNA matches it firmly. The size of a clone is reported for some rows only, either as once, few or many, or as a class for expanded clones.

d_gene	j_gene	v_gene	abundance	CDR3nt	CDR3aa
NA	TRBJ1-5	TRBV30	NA	TGTGCCTGGAGTGTAGCCAGGGGACAGCCCCAGCATTTT	CAWSVARGQPQHF
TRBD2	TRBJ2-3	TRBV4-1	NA	TGCGCCAGCAGCCGACTAGCGATAGGGACCGAAGATACGCAGTATTTT	CASSRLAIGTEDTQYF
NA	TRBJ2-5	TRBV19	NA	TGTGCCAGTAGTATAGATGGAAGGGGAGAGACCCAGTACTTC	CASSIDGRGETQYF
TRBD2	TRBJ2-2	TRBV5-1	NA	TGCGCCAGCAGGGCGGGAGATTCGGTCGGGGAGCTGTTTTTT	CASRAGDSVGELFF
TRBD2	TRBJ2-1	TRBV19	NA	TGTGCCAGTAGTATCCTAGCGGGAGCGGGGAATGAGCAGTTCTTC	CASSILAGAGNEQFF
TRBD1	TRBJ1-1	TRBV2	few	TGTGCCAGCACTGGACAGGGCACCACTGAAGCTTTCTTT	CASTGQGTTEAFF
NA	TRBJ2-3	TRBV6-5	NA	TGTGCCAGCAGTTCTAGACCTTCAAGGGTCGGAGATACGCAGTATTTT	CASSSRPSRVGDTQYF
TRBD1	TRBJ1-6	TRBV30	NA	TGTGCCTGGAAAGGGACAGGGGATAATTCACCCCTCCACTTT	CAWKGTGDNSPLHF
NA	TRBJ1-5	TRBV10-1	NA	TGCGCCAGCAGTGACGCCGATCAGCCCCAGCATTTT	CASSDADQPQHF
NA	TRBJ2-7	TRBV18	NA	TGTGCCAGCTCACCACCCGCCGGTTACGAGCAGTACTTC	CASSPPAGYEQYF
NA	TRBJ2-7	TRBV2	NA	TGTGCCAGCACCCGATTGACAGCGGCACCCTACGAGCAGTACTTC	CASTRLTAAPYEQYF
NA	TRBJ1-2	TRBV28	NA	TGTGCCAGCCGGGGGGACCCCCGCTTAGGGTATGGCTACACCTTC	CASRGDPRLGYGYTF
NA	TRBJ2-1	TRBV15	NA	TGTGCCACCAGCGAAACGGGACTTTACAATGAGCAGTTCTTC	CATSETGLYNEQFF
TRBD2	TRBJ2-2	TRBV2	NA	TGTGCCAGCAGTCGGACTAGCGGGAGTGCGAACACCGGGGAGCTGTTTTTT	CASSRTSGSANTGELFF
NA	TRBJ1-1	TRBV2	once	TGTGCCAGCAGTGACGCGGGGGCGGGAACTGAAGCTTTCTTT	CASSDAGAGTEAFF
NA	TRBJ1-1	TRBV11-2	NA	TGTGCCAGCAGCTCCAGGGCGAGCATGAACACTGAAGCTTTCTTT	CASSSRASMNTEAFF
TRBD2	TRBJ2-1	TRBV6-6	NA	TGTGCCAGCAGTCCTACTAGCGGGAGTAGTGGTGAGCAGTTCTTC	CASSPTSGSSGEQFF
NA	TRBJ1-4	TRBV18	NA	TGTGCGCGGTGTCGTCCTGAAAAACTGTTTTTT	CARCRPEKLFF
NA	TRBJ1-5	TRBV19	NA	TGTGCCAGTAGTACCGAAAGCAATCAGCCCCAGCATTTT	CASSTESNQPQHF
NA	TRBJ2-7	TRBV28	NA	TGTGCCAGCAGTTCCCCAGACTCCTACGAGCAGTACTTC	CASSSPDSYEQYF
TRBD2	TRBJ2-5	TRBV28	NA	TGTGCCAGCAGTTCGATAATAGCGGGAGTGTACGAGACCCAGTACTTC	CASSSIIAGVYETQYF
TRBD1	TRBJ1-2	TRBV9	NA	TGTGCCAGCAGCGTTCAACAGGGGGATCATGGCTACACCTTC	CASSVQQGDHGYTF
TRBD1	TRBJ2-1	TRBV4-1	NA	TGCGCCAGCAGCCAAAGGGCGGACAGGGCCGGCAATGAGCAGTTCTTC	CASSQRADRAGNEQFF
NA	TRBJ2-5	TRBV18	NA	TGTGCCAGCTCACCACCGGGCTACGAGACCCAGTACTTC	CASSPPGYETQYF
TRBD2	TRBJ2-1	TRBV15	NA	TGTGCCACCACCGGGACTAGCGGCTACAATGAGCAGTTCTTC	CATTGTSGYNEQFF
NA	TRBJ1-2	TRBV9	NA	TGTGCCAGCAGCGTCAGGGTCGACTATGGCTACACCTTC	CASSVRVDYGYTF
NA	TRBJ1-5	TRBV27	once	TGTGCCAGCAGTCTAAACAGGGGCAATCAGCCCCAGCATTTT	CASSLNRGNQPQHF
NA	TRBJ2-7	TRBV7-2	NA	TGTGCCAGCAGCCTACAACGGGATTCCTACGAGCAGTACTTC	CASSLQRDSYEQYF
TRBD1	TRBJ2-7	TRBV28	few	TGTGCCAGCAGTTCCCTATCGACAGGGTCAAGCTACGAGCAGTACTTC	CASSSLSTGSSYEQYF
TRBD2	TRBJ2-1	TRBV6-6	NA	TGTGCCAGCAGTCTAGCGGGAGAAAACAATGAGCAGTTCTTC	CASSLAGENNEQFF
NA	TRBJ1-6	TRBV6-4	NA	TGTGCCAGCAGTGTGACGGAGAATAATTCACCCCTCCACTTT	CASSVTENNSPLHF
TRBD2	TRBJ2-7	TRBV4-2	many	TGTGCCAGCAGCCACGAAAGCGGGAGAGGGGGTGACGAGCAGTACTTC	CASSHESGRGGDEQYF
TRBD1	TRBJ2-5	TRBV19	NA	TGTGCCAGTAGTATAGGTGGGACAGGGAAAGAGACCCAGTACTTC	CASSIGGTGKETQYF
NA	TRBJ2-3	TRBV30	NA	TGTGCCTGGAGTGTACTAGCTAGCGACACAGATACGCAGTATTTT	CAWSVLASDTDTQYF
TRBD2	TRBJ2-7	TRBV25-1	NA	TGTGCCAGCAGTGATGGCCGGGAGGGCTACCACGAGCAGTACTTC	CASSDGREGYHEQYF
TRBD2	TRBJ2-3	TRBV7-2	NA	TGTGCCAGCAGCCGAGCTAGCGGGAGCGGAACAGATACGCAGTATTTT	CASSRASGSGTDTQYF
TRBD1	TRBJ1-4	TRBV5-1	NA	TGCGCCAGCAGCTCCGCGACAGGGATGGGAGAAAAACTGTTTTTT	CASSSATGMGEKLFF
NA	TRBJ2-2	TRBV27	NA	TGTGCCAGCAGCCCAAATGGCTCCGGGGAGCTGTTTTTT	CASSPNGSGELFF
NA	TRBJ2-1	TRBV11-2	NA	TGTGCCAGCAGGCAGACCCGGAGCGCTGAGCAGTTCTTC	CASRQTRSAEQFF
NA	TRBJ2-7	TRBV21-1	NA	TGTGCCAGCAGCAATACGAACCCTTTCGAGAATTACGAGCAGTACTTC	CASSNTNPFENYEQYF
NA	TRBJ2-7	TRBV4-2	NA	TGTGCCAGCAGCCAAGACGGTCATAGCTCCTACGAGCAGTACTTC	CASSQDGHSSYEQYF
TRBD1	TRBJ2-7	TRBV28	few	TGTGCCACCGACTTTTCAGGACAGGGTTCCTACGAGCAGTACTTC	CATDFSGQGSYEQYF
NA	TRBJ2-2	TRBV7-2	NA	TGTGCCAGCAGCTTACACGGGGAGCTGTTTTTT	CASSLHGELFF
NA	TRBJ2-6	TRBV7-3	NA	TGTGCCAGCAGCTTAACCTCCGGGATCTCTGGGGCCAACGTCCTGACTTTC	CASSLTSGISGANVLTF
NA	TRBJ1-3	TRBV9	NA	TGTGCCAGCAGCGTAGATGACAGCTCTGGAAACACCATATATTTT	CASSVDDSSGNTIYF
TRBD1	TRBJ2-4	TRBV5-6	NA	TGTGCCAGCAGCTTGTGGGACAGGATAAACATTCAGTACTTC	CASSLWDRINIQYF
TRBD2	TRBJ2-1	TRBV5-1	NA	TGCGCCAGCAGCTGGGGACTACCGAACAACAATGAGCAGTTCTTC	CASSWGLPNNNEQFF
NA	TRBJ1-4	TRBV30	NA	TGTGCCTGGAATTTTCAGGATAATGAAAAACTGTTTTTT	CAWNFQDNEKLFF
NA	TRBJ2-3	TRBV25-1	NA	TGTGCCAGCAGTGAGTTAGCGGACAGCACAGATACGCAGTATTTT	CASSELADSTDTQYF
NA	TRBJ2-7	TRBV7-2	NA	TGTGCCAGCAGCTACCGAACTGGGTACGAGCAGTACTTC	CASSYRTGYEQYF